These 9 T cell receptor beta chains were all obtained from the same sample, sequenced in a study of neurological immune-mediated disorders (dated by TCRdb to about 2019). The library was prepared using 5' RACE. The reads were generated on an Illumina HiSeq 2500. TCRdb passed the public sequencing reads through fastp at Q25 and MiXCR, retaining productive beta sequences. Here each entry gathers all rows of one CDR3 protein and keeps the most common genes and DNA. This sample comprises roughly 39,000 distinct CDR3 sequences, approximately 7% of them detected only once. The biggest ten clones account for approximately 5.4% of the sample. The sequencing sample was made of CD4+ T cells from blood. These receptors were collected from a man between 50 and 59 years old in good health.

Ten or more counts support this clonotype. The chain recombines TRBV5-1 with TRBJ2-1, with a possible D match to TRBD1 (6 bases). The CDR3 spans 14 residues. CDR1 and CDR2 from the germline V gene are SGHRS and YFSETQ. V was pared by 2 bases and J by 9 bases, with 15 bases between. CDR3 protein: CASSLQGFDGEQFF. The DNA of the CDR3 is TGCGCCAGCAGCTTACAGGGATTTGATGGTGAGCAGTTCTTC.

This clonotype was counted a few times. The chain couples TRBV7-9 to TRBJ2-1, with 8 bases matching TRBD1. CDR1 is SEHNR and CDR2 is FQNEAQ in the germline V gene (reference sequence). V trimming: 4 bases; J trimming: 1 base; junction bases outside the gene matches: 3. The CDR3 totals 15 residues. The CDR3 loop reads CASSSYRGSYNEQFF. For the CDR3, the DNA is TGTGCCAGCAGCTCCTACAGGGGGTCCTACAATGAGCAGTTCTTC.

This clonotype was seen only a few times. V is TRBV18 and J is TRBJ1-2; TRBD1 is a possible D gene (6 bases). CDR1 is KGHSH, CDR2 LQKENI, per germline. CDR3 length: 15 residues. The V end lost 0 bases, the J end lost 7 bases, and 15 bases lay between the germline ends. The CDR3 reads CASSPPPPDRSGYTF. In DNA form, the CDR3 reads TGTGCCAGCTCACCACCCCCCCCCGACAGGAGTGGCTACACCTTC.

Many counts were recorded for this clonotype. V gene TRBV6-5 combines with J gene TRBJ1-5, with a weak D call TRBD1 (5 bases). CDR3 length equals 15 residues. Per the germline V gene, CDR1 is MNHEY and CDR2 is SVGAGI. V was clipped by 0 bases and J by 1 base, with 7 bases between them. CDR3 DNA sequence: TGTGCCAGCAGTTACTCGAGACAGAGCAATCAGCCCCAGCATTTT. Its protein is CASSYSRQSNQPQHF.

This clonotype has at least ten counts. The chain is built from TRBV7-2 and TRBJ2-5, with D possibly called TRBD1 or TRBD2 (5 bases each). The CDR3 is 14 amino acids. Per the germline V gene, CDR1 is SGHTA and CDR2 is FQGNSA. Trimming took 2 bases from V and 3 from J, leaving 10 bases between them. In DNA form, the CDR3 reads TGTGCCAGCAGCTTAAGAGGGGCGGAAGAGACCCAGTACTTC. It specifies CASSLRGAEETQYF.

This clonotype was observed many times. The chain uses TRBV20-1 and TRBJ2-5; TRBD1 is a possible D gene (6 bases). The CDR3 sequence is 13 residues long. Deletions cut 3 bases from V and 1 base from J, with 9 bases between. Germline assignment: CDR1 DFQATT and CDR2 SNEGSKA (reference sequence). CDR3: CSASWGRQETQYF. Written as DNA, the CDR3 is TGCAGTGCTAGTTGGGGGCGCCAAGAGACCCAGTACTTC.

This clonotype was seen more than once but under ten times. The rearrangement links TRBV5-1 to TRBJ2-5; 7 bases match TRBD2. The V and J ends lost 1 base and 5 bases, in that order; junction bases with no gene match: 8. This CDR3 spans 15 amino acids. Looked up from germline, CDR1 is SGHRS and CDR2 is YFSETQ. The CDR3 protein is CASSLRGLGGETQYF. CDR3 sequence (DNA): TGCGCCAGCAGCTTGAGAGGTCTGGGAGGGGAGACCCAGTACTTC.

In its sample, this clonotype was seen many times. The rearrangement uses TRBV12-3 or TRBV12-4 and TRBJ2-7; D is possibly TRBD2 (5 bases). This CDR3 has 15 residues. Between the trimmed V and J ends, which lost 8 bases and 6 bases, there was a span of 23 bases. CDR3 protein: CASAWAGAGVGEQYF. The CDR3 nucleotides read TGTGCCAGCGCCTGGGCGGGCGCTGGGGTCGGCGAGCAGTACTTC.

The table lists this clonotype with many counts. The chain recombines TRBV7-7 with TRBJ2-5, with 7 bases fitting TRBD1. Germline V gene lookup returns CDR1 SSHAT and CDR2 FNYEAQ (reference sequence). The CDR3 loop spans 14 amino acids. Trimming at V came to 5 bases and at J to 1 base, leaving 4 bases not matched to a gene. The chain's CDR3 is CASSLGQAQETQYF. The CDR3 DNA reads TGTGCCAGCAGCCTCGGACAGGCCCAAGAGACCCAGTACTTC. The variable domain in full, completed from reference TRBV7-7 and TRBJ2-5, reads GAGVSQSPRYKVTKRGQDVTLRCDPISSHATLYWYQQALGQGPEFLTYFNYEAQPDKSGLPSDRFSAERPEGSISTLTIQRTEQRDSAMYRCASSLGQAQETQYFGPGTRLLVL.